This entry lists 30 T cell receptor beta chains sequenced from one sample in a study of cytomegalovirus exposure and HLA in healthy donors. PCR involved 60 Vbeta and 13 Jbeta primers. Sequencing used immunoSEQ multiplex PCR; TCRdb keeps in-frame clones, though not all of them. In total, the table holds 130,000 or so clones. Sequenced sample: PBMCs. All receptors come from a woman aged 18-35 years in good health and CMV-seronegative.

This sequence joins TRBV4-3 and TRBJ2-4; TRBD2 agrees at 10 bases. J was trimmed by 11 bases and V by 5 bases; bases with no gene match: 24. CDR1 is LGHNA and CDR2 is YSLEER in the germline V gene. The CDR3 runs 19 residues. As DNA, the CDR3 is TGCGCCAGCAGCAGGGTTTGGATAGCGGGAGGTCTCGGGGGTTTAGTTCAGTACTTC. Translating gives CASSRVWIAGGLGGLVQYF.

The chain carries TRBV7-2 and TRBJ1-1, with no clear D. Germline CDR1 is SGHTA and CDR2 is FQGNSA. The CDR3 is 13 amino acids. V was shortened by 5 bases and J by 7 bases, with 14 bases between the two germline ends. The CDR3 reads CASSRVRTNEAFF. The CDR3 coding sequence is TGTGCCAGCAGCCGGGTTCGAACGAATGAAGCTTTCTTT.

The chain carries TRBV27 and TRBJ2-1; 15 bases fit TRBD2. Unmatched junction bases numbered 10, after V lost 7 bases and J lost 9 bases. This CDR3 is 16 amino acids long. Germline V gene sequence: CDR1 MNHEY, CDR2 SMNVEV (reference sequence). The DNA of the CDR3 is TGTGCCAGCACCCCGGGACTAGCGGGGGGTGTCGGTGAGCAGTTCTTC. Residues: CASTPGLAGGVGEQFF.

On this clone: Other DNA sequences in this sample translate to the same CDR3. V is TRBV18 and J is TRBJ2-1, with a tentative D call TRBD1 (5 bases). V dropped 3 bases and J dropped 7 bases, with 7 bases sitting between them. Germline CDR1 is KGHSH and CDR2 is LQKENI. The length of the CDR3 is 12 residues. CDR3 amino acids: CASSPQGNEQFF. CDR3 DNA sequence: TGTGCCAGCTCACCGCAGGGTAATGAGCAGTTCTTC.

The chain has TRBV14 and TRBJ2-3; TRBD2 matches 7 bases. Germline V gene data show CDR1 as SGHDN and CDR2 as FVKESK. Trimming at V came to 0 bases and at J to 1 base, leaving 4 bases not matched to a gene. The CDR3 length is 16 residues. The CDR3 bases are TGTGCCAGCAGCCAAGATAGAACTAGCGGCACAGATACGCAGTATTTT. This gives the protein CASSQDRTSGTDTQYF.

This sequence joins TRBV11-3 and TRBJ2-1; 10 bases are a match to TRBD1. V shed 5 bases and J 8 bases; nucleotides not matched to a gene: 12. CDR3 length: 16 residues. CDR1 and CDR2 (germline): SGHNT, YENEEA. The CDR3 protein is CASSPRRDRGWHEQFF. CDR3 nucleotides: TGTGCCAGCAGCCCGAGACGGGACAGGGGATGGCATGAGCAGTTCTTC.

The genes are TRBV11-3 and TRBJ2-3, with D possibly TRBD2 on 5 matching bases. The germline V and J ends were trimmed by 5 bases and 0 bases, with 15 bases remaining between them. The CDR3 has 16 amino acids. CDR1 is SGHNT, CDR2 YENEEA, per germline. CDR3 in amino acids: CASSTTRLPSTDTQYF. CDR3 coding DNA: TGTGCCAGCAGCACTACTAGACTCCCTAGCACAGATACGCAGTATTTT. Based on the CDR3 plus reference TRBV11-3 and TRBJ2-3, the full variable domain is EAGVVQSPRYKIIEKKQPVAFWCNPISGHNTLYWYLQNLGQGPELLIRYENEEAVDDSQLPKDRFSAERLKGVDSTLKIQPAELGDSAVYLCASSTTRLPSTDTQYFGPGTRLTVL.

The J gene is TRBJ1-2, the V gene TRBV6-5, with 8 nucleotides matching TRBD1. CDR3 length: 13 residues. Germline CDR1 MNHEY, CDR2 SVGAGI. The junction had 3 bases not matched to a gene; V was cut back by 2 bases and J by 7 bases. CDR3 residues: CASSYQGALGYTF. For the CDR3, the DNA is TGTGCCAGCAGTTACCAGGGGGCGCTTGGCTACACCTTC.

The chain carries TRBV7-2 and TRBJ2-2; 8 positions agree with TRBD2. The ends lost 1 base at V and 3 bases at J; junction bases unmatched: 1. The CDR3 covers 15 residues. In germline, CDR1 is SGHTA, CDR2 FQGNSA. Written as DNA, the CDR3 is TGTGCCAGCAGCTTAGTAGCGGGGTACACCGGGGAGCTGTTTTTT. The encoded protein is CASSLVAGYTGELFF.

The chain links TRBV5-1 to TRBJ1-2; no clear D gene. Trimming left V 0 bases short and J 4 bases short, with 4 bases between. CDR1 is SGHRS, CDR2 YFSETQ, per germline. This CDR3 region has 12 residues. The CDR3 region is CASSLGVYGYTF. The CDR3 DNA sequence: TGCGCCAGCAGCTTGGGAGTCTATGGCTACACCTTC.

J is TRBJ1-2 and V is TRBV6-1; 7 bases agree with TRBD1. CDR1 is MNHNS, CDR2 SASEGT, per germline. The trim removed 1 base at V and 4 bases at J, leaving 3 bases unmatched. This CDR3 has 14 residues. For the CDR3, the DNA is TGTGCCAGCAGTGAAGGGGACAGCTTCTATGGCTACACCTTC. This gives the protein CASSEGDSFYGYTF.

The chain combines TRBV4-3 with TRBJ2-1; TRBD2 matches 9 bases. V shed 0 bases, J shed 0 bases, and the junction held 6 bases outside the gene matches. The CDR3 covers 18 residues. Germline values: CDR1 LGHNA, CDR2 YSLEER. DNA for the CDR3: TGCGCCAGCAGCCAAGATGAGGCGGGAGGGTCCTCCTACAATGAGCAGTTCTTC. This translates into CASSQDEAGGSSYNEQFF.

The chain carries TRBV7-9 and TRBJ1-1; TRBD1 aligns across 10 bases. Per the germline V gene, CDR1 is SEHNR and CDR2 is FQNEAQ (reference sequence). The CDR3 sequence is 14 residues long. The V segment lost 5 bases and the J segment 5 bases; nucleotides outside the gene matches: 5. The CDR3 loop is CASSTDRGRTEAFF. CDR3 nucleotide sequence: TGTGCCAGCAGCACGGACAGGGGGAGGACTGAAGCTTTCTTT.

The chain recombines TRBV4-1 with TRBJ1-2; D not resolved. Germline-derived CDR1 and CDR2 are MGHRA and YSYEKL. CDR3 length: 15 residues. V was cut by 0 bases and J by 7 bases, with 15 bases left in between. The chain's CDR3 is CASSQERKSLRGYTF. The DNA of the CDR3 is TGCGCCAGCAGCCAAGAACGAAAATCATTGCGTGGCTACACCTTC.

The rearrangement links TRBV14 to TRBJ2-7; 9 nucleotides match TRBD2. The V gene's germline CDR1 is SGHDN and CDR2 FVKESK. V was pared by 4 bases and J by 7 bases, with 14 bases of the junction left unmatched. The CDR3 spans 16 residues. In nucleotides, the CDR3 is TGTGCCAGCAGCCGGGGAGGGAGCGGGAGGACTAATGAGCAGTACGTC. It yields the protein CASSRGGSGRTNEQYV.

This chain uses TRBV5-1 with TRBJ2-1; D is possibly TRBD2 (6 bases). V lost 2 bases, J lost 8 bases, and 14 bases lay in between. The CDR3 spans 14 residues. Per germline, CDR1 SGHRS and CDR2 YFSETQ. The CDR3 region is CASSLGGPEDEQFF. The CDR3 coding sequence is TGCGCCAGCAGCTTAGGAGGGCCAGAGGATGAGCAGTTCTTC.

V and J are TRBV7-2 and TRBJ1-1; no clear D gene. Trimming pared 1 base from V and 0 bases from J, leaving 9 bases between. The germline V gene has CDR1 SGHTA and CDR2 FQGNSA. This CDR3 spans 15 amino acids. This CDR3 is CASSLGGGMNTEAFF. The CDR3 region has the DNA TGTGCCAGCAGCTTAGGCGGAGGGATGAACACTGAAGCTTTCTTT.

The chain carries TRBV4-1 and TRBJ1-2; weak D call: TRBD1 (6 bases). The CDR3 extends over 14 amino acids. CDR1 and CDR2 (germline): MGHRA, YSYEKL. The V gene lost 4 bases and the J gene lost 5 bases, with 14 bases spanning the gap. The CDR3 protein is CASSPDRRGYGYTF. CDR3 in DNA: TGCGCCAGCAGCCCGGACAGACGGGGATATGGCTACACCTTC.

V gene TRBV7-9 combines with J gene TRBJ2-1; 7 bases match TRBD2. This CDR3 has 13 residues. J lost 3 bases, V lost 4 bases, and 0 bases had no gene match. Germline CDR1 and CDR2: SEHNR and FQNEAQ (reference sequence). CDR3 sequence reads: CASSWGGYNEQFF. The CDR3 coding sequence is TGTGCCAGCAGCTGGGGGGGCTACAATGAGCAGTTCTTC. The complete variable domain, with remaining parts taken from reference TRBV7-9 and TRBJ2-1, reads DTGVSQNPRHKITKRGQNVTFRCDPISEHNRLYWYRQTLGQGPEFLTYFQNEAQLEKSRLLSDRFSAERPKGSFSTLEIQRTEQGDSAMYLCASSWGGYNEQFFGPGTRLTVL.

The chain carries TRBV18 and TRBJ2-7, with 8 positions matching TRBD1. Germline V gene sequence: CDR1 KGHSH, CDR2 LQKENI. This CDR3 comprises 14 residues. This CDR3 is CASFLDRVSHEQYV. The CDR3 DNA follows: TGTGCCAGCTTCTTGGACAGGGTCTCCCACGAGCAGTACGTC.

CDR3 sequence reads: CASSQGQYTDTQYF. Written as DNA, the CDR3 is TGCGCCAGCAGCCAAGGACAGTACACAGATACGCAGTATTTT. The chain has TRBV5-1 and TRBJ2-3; D might be TRBD1 (6 bases). CDR3 length: 14 residues. Germline loops: CDR1 SGHRS, CDR2 YFSETQ. V lost 4 bases and J 2 bases, leaving 11 bases between the germline ends.

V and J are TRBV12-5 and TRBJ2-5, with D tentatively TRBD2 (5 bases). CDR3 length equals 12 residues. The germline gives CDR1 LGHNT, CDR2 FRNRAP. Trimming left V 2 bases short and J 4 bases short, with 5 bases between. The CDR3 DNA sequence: TGTGCTAGTGGTTTGCGGGGAGAGACCCAGTACTTC. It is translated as CASGLRGETQYF.

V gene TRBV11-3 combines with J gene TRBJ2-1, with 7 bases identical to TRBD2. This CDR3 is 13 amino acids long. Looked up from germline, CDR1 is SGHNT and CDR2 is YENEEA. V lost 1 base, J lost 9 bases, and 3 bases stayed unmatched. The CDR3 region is CASSLGDYFEQFF. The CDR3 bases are TGTGCCAGCAGCTTAGGGGACTACTTTGAGCAGTTCTTC.

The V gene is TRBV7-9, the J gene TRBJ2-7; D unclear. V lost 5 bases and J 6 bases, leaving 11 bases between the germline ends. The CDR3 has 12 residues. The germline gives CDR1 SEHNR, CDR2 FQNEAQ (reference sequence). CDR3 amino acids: CASSIVASEQYV. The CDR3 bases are TGTGCCAGCAGCATAGTAGCCTCCGAGCAGTACGTC.

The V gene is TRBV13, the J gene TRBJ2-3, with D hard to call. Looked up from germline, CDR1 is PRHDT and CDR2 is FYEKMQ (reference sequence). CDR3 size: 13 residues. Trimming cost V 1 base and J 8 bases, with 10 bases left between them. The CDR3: CASSLVATGTQYF. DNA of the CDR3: TGTGCCAGCAGCTTAGTCGCCACGGGTACGCAGTATTTT.

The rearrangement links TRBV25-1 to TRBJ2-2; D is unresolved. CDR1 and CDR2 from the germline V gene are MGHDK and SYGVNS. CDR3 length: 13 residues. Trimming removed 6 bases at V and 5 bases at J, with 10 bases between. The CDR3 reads CASSLTETGELFF. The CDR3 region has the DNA TGTGCCAGCAGCTTGACTGAAACCGGGGAGCTGTTTTTT.

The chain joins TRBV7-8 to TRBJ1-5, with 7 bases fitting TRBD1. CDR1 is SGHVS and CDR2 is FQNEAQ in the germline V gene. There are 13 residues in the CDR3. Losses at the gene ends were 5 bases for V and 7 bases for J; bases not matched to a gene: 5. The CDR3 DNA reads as TGTGCCAGCAGCGCTGACAGGGTCCAGCCCCAGCATTTT. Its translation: CASSADRVQPQHF.

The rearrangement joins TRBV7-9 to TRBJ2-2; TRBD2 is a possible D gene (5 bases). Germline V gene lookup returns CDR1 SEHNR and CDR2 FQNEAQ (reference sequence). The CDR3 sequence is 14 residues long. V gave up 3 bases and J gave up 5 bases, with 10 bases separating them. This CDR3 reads CASSLEVETGELFF. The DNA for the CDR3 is TGTGCCAGCAGCTTGGAGGTGGAGACCGGGGAGCTGTTTTTT.

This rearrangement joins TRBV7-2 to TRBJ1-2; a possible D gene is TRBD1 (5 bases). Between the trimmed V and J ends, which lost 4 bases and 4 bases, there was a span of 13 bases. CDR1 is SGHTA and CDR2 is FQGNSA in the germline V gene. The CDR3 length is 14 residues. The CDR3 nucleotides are TGTGCCAGCAGCTCCCGCTCGGACATCTATGGCTACACCTTC. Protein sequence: CASSSRSDIYGYTF. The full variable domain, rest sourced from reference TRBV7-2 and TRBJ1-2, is GAGVSQSPSNKVTEKGKDVELRCDPISGHTALYWYRQSLGQGLEFLIYFQGNSAPDKSGLPSDRFSAERTGGSVSTLTIQRTQQEDSAVYLCASSSRSDIYGYTFGSGTRLTVV.

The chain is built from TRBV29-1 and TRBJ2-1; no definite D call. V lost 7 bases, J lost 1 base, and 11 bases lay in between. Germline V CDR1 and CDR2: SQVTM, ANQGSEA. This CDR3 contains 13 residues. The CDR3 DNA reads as TGCAGCGCCGCCCTACTATCCTACAATGAGCAGTTCTTC. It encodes CSAALLSYNEQFF.